Following are 31 T cell receptor beta chains from one sample sequenced in a study of T cell responses to AZD1222 COVID-19 vaccine. The assay was immunoSEQ multiplex PCR, and TCRdb's table has in-frame clones only and misses some. The sample includes more than 150,000 clones, roughly 88% of them seen just once. The starting material was peripheral blood, obtained on day 0 of AZD1222 vaccination. The receptors originated from an adult in good health.

The V gene is TRBV6-4, the J gene TRBJ1-2; possible D gene TRBD1, 5 bases. CDR1 and CDR2 from the germline V gene are MRHNA and SNTAGT. The CDR3 totals 15 residues. V dropped 2 bases and J dropped 5 bases, with 15 bases sitting between them. Written as DNA, the CDR3 is TGTGCCAGCAGTGACCAAAGACAGCCCCCATATGGCTACACCTTC. As protein: CASSDQRQPPYGYTF.

CDR3 DNA: TGTGCCAGCAGCGTAGGGATGGGGTCCTCATCTGGAAACACCATATATTTT. It translates to CASSVGMGSSSGNTIYF. The rearrangement joins TRBV9 to TRBJ1-3; D gene ambiguous. CDR1 and CDR2 (germline): SGDLS, YYNGEE. CDR3 length: 17 residues. Between the trimmed V and J ends, which lost 0 bases and 1 base, there was a span of 14 bases.

This clone was counted only a few times. The chain combines TRBV6-4 with TRBJ1-1; the match to TRBD1 covers 7 bases. The length of the CDR3 is 13 residues. CDR1 and CDR2 (germline): MRHNA, SNTAGT. Trimming at V came to 5 bases and at J to 1 base, leaving 1 base not matched to a gene. Here the CDR3 reads CASSWDRNTEAFF. CDR3 in DNA: TGTGCCAGCAGTTGGGACAGGAACACTGAAGCTTTCTTT.

The V gene is TRBV19, the J gene TRBJ1-6; perhaps TRBD1 as D (5 bases). V shed 3 bases and J shed 7 bases, with 16 bases lying between them. Germline loops: CDR1 LNHDA, CDR2 SQIVND (reference sequence). The CDR3 spans 16 residues. The CDR3 loop is CASSIKAGWGNSPLHF. In DNA form, the CDR3 reads TGTGCCAGTAGTATCAAGGCAGGGTGGGGGAATTCACCCCTCCACTTT.

DNA for the CDR3: TGTGCCAGCAGCGCACAGGGGACAGGTACGGGGCAGTACTTC. Translated, it gives CASSAQGTGTGQYF. The chain is built from TRBV7-9 and TRBJ2-7, with 8 positions matching TRBD1. The CDR3 runs 14 residues. Germline V gene data show CDR1 as SEHNR and CDR2 as FQNEAQ (reference sequence). Trimming cost V 5 bases and J 9 bases; bases outside gene matches: 12.

The rearrangement links TRBV30 to TRBJ2-1; D is possibly TRBD2 (5 bases). Germline CDR1 is GTSNPN and CDR2 is SVGIG (reference sequence). Trimming left V 6 bases short and J 1 base short, with 13 bases between. There are 14 residues in the CDR3. CDR3 amino acids: CACHPRGSYNEQFF. The DNA of the CDR3 is TGTGCCTGCCATCCCCGAGGGTCCTACAATGAGCAGTTCTTC.

V gene TRBV19 combines with J gene TRBJ1-5; TRBD1 matches 9 bases. This CDR3 has 15 amino acids. Germline CDR1 is LNHDA and CDR2 is SQIVND (reference sequence). V dropped 6 bases and J dropped 3; count of bases not matched to a gene: 6. Here the CDR3 reads CASRWGTGSNQPQHF. The CDR3 DNA sequence: TGTGCCAGTAGGTGGGGGACAGGGTCCAATCAGCCCCAGCATTTT.

The V call is TRBV28, the J call TRBJ1-5, with 7 bases that match TRBD1. The germline V gene has CDR1 MDHEN and CDR2 SYDVKM. V was clipped by 7 bases and J by 3 bases; unmatched bases: 12. This CDR3 contains 16 residues. The CDR3 is CASNSPDRTFNQPQHF. In DNA, the CDR3 is TGTGCCAGCAACTCTCCGGACAGGACCTTCAATCAGCCCCAGCATTTT.

V is TRBV7-9 and J is TRBJ2-7, with a tentative D call TRBD1 (5 bases). Per the germline V gene, CDR1 is SEHNR and CDR2 is FQNEAQ (reference sequence). V was trimmed by 5 bases and J by 2 bases, leaving 10 bases between them. This CDR3 has 13 residues. CDR3 loop: CASSPGLPYEQYF. The DNA of the CDR3 is TGTGCCAGCAGCCCAGGGCTCCCCTACGAGCAGTACTTC.

In this sample, this clone turned up once. The J gene is TRBJ1-2, the V gene TRBV10-1; D call uncertain. V was clipped by 5 bases and J by 0 bases, with 10 bases between them. Germline CDR1 WNHNN, CDR2 SYGVQD (reference sequence). This CDR3 contains 14 residues. The CDR3: CASSSGAANYGYTF. The CDR3 DNA reads as TGCGCCAGCAGTTCAGGAGCAGCTAACTATGGCTACACCTTC.

The chain joins TRBV6-4 to TRBJ2-1, with D maybe TRBD1 (5 bases). The CDR3 totals 14 residues. The V and J ends lost 0 bases and 7 bases respectively, with 10 bases between them. CDR1 is MRHNA and CDR2 is SNTAGT in the germline V gene. The CDR3 loop is CASSDSGAHNEQFF. Here the CDR3 DNA reads TGTGCCAGCAGTGACTCTGGGGCTCATAATGAGCAGTTCTTC.

The chain uses TRBV5-1 and TRBJ2-7; TRBD1 might be the D (5 bases). The CDR3 spans 14 residues. The germline V and J ends were trimmed by 2 bases and 3 bases, with 12 bases remaining between them. In germline, CDR1 is SGHRS, CDR2 YFSETQ. CDR3 sequence reads: CASSLNGRGYEQYF. As DNA, the CDR3 is TGCGCCAGCAGCTTAAATGGAAGGGGCTACGAGCAGTACTTC.

This clone was found once. DNA for the CDR3: TGTGCCAGCAGCCAAGAGCCCCCTTTTCTAGCGAACGGGGGGAACATTCAGTACTTC. Its translation is CASSQEPPFLANGGNIQYF. The rearrangement uses TRBV3-1 (or the pseudogene TRBV3-2) and TRBJ2-4; 7 bases line up with TRBD2. V lost 0 bases, J lost 7 bases, and 18 bases stayed unmatched. The CDR3 has 19 residues. CDR1 and CDR2 (germline): LGHDT, YNNKEL (reference sequence).

The rearrangement links TRBV24-1 to TRBJ1-4, with 7 bases fitting TRBD1. The trim removed 2 bases at V and 0 bases at J, leaving 2 bases unmatched. The CDR3 spans 16 residues. Germline V CDR1 and CDR2: KGHDR, SFDVKD. CDR3 sequence reads: CATSDSQGATNEKLFF. The CDR3 region has the DNA TGTGCCACCAGTGATTCTCAGGGGGCAACTAATGAAAAACTGTTTTTT.

This chain links TRBV14 with TRBJ1-4, with unresolved D. Trimming cost V 1 base and J 8 bases, with 20 bases left between them. CDR1 SGHDN and CDR2 FVKESK come from the germline V gene. CDR3 length: 17 residues. CDR3 DNA sequence: TGTGCCAGCAGCCAAGTGCCCGGAGTTCAGGTAAAAGAAAAACTGTTTTTT. The encoded protein is CASSQVPGVQVKEKLFF.

The rearrangement uses TRBV6-5 and TRBJ2-7; 8 bases match TRBD1. Germline V gives CDR1 MNHEY, CDR2 SVGAGI. This CDR3 region has 14 residues. V lost 9 bases to trimming and J lost 6 bases; unmatched junction nucleotides: 13. The CDR3 is CASPQGVRACEQYF. The CDR3 DNA follows: TGTGCCAGTCCACAGGGGGTCAGGGCCTGCGAGCAGTACTTC.

The gene calls are TRBV5-4 and TRBJ1-4; tentatively, D is TRBD1 (5 bases). The ends were cut back, 1 base at V and 5 bases at J, with 15 bases in the middle. Germline CDR1 is SGHNT and CDR2 is YYREEE (reference sequence). The CDR3 consists of 16 residues. CDR3 sequence reads: CASSLTGQGRNEKLFF. As DNA, the CDR3 is TGTGCCAGCAGCTTGACGGGCCAGGGCCGCAATGAAAAACTGTTTTTT.

This chain uses TRBV7-3 with TRBJ2-2; 8 positions match TRBD1. V lost 3 bases and J lost 5; bases outside the gene matches: 8. This CDR3 region has 16 residues. In germline, CDR1 is SGHTA, CDR2 FQGTGA. CDR3 region: CASSFRSGGRTGELFF. For the CDR3, the DNA is TGTGCCAGCAGCTTCCGATCAGGGGGCAGAACCGGGGAGCTGTTTTTT.

V usage is TRBV6-5 and J usage is TRBJ2-7, with unresolved D. The CDR3 length is 12 residues. CDR1 and CDR2 from the germline V gene are MNHEY and SVGAGI. V was pared by 6 bases and J by 3 bases, with 9 bases between. This CDR3 reads CASSPRLYEQYF. The CDR3 DNA follows: TGTGCCAGCAGCCCAAGGCTCTACGAGCAGTACTTC.

This clone was seen only once. The chain recombines TRBV10-2 with TRBJ1-5; TRBD1 might be the D (6 bases). The V end was cut by 2 bases, the J end by 3 bases, with 11 bases between. Germline V CDR1 and CDR2: WSHSY, SAAADI. The CDR3 consists of 15 residues. For the CDR3, the DNA is TGCGCCAGCAGTGAGGGACAGTTGATCAATCAGCCCCAGCATTTT. Translating it yields CASSEGQLINQPQHF.

This clone has ten or more counts. The chain employs TRBV29-1 and TRBJ1-5, with unresolved D. V was trimmed by 5 bases and J by 1 base, leaving 12 bases between them. Germline assignment: CDR1 SQVTM and CDR2 ANQGSEA. The CDR3 covers 14 residues. The CDR3 spells CSVKDSGSNQPQHF. Written as DNA, the CDR3 is TGCAGCGTTAAGGACTCGGGGAGCAATCAGCCCCAGCATTTT.

The V call is TRBV4-2, the J call TRBJ1-5; D unresolved. The CDR3 spans 14 residues. V was pared by 0 bases and J by 2 bases, with 5 bases between. CDR1 is LGHNA and CDR2 is YNFKEQ in the germline V gene. CDR3 sequence: CASSQDSGNQPQHF. CDR3 nucleotides: TGTGCCAGCAGCCAAGATTCGGGCAATCAGCCCCAGCATTTT.

The chain joins TRBV29-1 to TRBJ2-5, with 8 positions matching TRBD2. V dropped 5 bases and J dropped 9; count of bases not matched to a gene: 8. This CDR3 spans 12 amino acids. Germline V CDR1 and CDR2: SQVTM, ANQGSEA. The CDR3 DNA reads TGCAGCGTTCAACTAGCGGCCCAGGCCCAGTACTTC. It yields the protein CSVQLAAQAQYF. Based on the CDR3 plus reference TRBV29-1 and TRBJ2-5, the full variable domain is SAVISQKPSRDICQRGTSLTIQCQVDSQVTMMFWYRQQPGQSLTLIATANQGSEATYESGFVIDKFPISRPNLTFSTLTVSNMSPEDSSIYLCSVQLAAQAQYFGPGTRLLVL.

This sequence joins TRBV28 and TRBJ1-5; D not resolved. CDR3 length equals 15 residues. The germline V and J ends were trimmed by 6 bases and 9 bases, with 21 bases remaining between them. CDR1 and CDR2 from the germline V gene are MDHEN and SYDVKM. This CDR3 reads CASSPSAGPPRPQHF. As DNA, the CDR3 is TGTGCCAGCAGCCCCTCGGCGGGTCCGCCCCGGCCCCAGCATTTT.

V gene TRBV7-2 combines with J gene TRBJ2-7, with TRBD2 matching over 7 bases. V lost 3 bases to trimming and J lost 0 bases; unmatched junction nucleotides: 5. Per the germline V gene, CDR1 is SGHTA and CDR2 is FQGNSA. The CDR3 runs 15 residues. CDR3 protein: CASSLGGSFSYEQYF. In nucleotides, the CDR3 is TGTGCCAGCAGCTTGGGGGGGAGCTTCTCCTACGAGCAGTACTTC.

The chain carries TRBV2 and TRBJ1-6, with D unresolved. The germline V and J ends were trimmed by 7 bases and 7 bases, with 11 bases remaining between them. CDR1 is SNHLY and CDR2 is FYNNEI in the germline V gene. The CDR3 loop spans 13 amino acids. The chain's CDR3 is CASTPDGNSPLHF. The CDR3 bases are TGTGCCAGCACCCCCGACGGGAATTCACCCCTCCACTTT. Full variable domain (rest looked up from reference TRBV2 and TRBJ1-6): EPEVTQTPSHQVTQMGQEVILRCVPISNHLYFYWYRQILGQKVEFLVSFYNNEISEKSEIFDDQFSVERPDGSNFTLKIRSTKLEDSAMYFCASTPDGNSPLHFGNGTRLTVT.

This chain links TRBV12-5 with TRBJ2-1; 15 positions agree with TRBD2. Germline assignment: CDR1 LGHNT and CDR2 FRNRAP. The CDR3 spans 15 residues. After removal of 7 bases from V and 12 bases from J, the junction contained 10 bases not matched to a gene. The DNA of the CDR3 is TGTGCTAGTGCCCAGGGACTAGCGGGAGGAATCGGGCAGTTCTTC. This gives the protein CASAQGLAGGIGQFF.

This chain connects TRBV15 to TRBJ2-1; 10 nucleotides align to TRBD2. This CDR3 spans 15 amino acids. V lost 3 bases to trimming and J lost 8 bases; unmatched junction nucleotides: 7. The germline V gene encodes CDR1 LNHNV and CDR2 YYDKDF (reference sequence). The CDR3 sequence is CATSRASGGFDEQFF. CDR3 coding DNA: TGTGCCACCAGCAGGGCTAGCGGGGGATTCGATGAGCAGTTCTTC. Full variable domain (missing parts from reference TRBV15 and TRBJ2-1): DAMVIQNPRYQVTQFGKPVTLSCSQTLNHNVMYWYQQKSSQAPKLLFHYYDKDFNNEADTPDNFQSRRPNTSFCFLDIRSPGLGDTAMYLCATSRASGGFDEQFFGPGTRLTVL.

This chain joins TRBV11-3 and TRBJ2-2; no clear D. Trimming took 3 bases from V and 2 from J, leaving 4 bases between them. The length of the CDR3 is 13 residues. Germline V gives CDR1 SGHNT, CDR2 YENEEA. The DNA for the CDR3 is TGTGCCAGCAGCTTTACCAACACCGGGGAGCTGTTTTTT. It codes for CASSFTNTGELFF. The variable domain in full, completed from reference TRBV11-3 and TRBJ2-2, reads EAGVVQSPRYKIIEKKQPVAFWCNPISGHNTLYWYLQNLGQGPELLIRYENEEAVDDSQLPKDRFSAERLKGVDSTLKIQPAELGDSAVYLCASSFTNTGELFFGEGSRLTVL.

V is TRBV4-3 and J is TRBJ1-4; no reliable D call. The CDR3 contains 12 residues. V gave up 1 base and J gave up 6 bases, with 3 bases separating them. Germline lookup yields CDR1 LGHNA and CDR2 YSLEER. CDR3 bases: TGCGCCAGCAGCCAAGTAGATGAAAAACTGTTTTTT. It specifies CASSQVDEKLFF.

The J gene is TRBJ2-1, the V gene TRBV28; D is unresolved. Trimming removed 3 bases at V and 2 bases at J, with 8 bases between. The CDR3 covers 14 residues. Germline V gene lookup returns CDR1 MDHEN and CDR2 SYDVKM. DNA for the CDR3: TGTGCCAGCAGTTTTTGGCATACCTACAATGAGCAGTTCTTC. Its translation is CASSFWHTYNEQFF.